This T cell receptor beta chain appears in the sequencing data of a study of tumor-infiltrating lymphocytes in primary liver carcinoma. General study findings and limits: Tumors carried a top-250-clone fraction significantly exceeding that of blood (p = 0.039).

Germline DNA was extracted alongside blood RNA, which was obtained from unsorted whole blood. Germline lookup yields CDR1 SGHVS and CDR2 FQNEAQ. The CDR3 has 14 amino acids. The germline V and J ends were trimmed by 5 bases and 6 bases, with 14 bases remaining between them. This clonotype was observed once. Its specificity is unknown. A constant-region primer primed TCR beta cDNA synthesis from 400 to 550 ng of total RNA. Libraries for TCR beta were built through three nested multiplex PCR rounds, which together made up a slightly modified ARM-PCR procedure. Use of TRBV1-TRBV30 forward primers with a C-beta reverse primer characterized the first two PCR rounds, which lasted around 11 cycles each. TCRdb analysed the multiplex PCR reads with MiXCR anew, one entry per CDR3 protein. This table holds approximately 320,000 distinct CDR3 sequences, around three fifths found once.

The chain is built from TRBV7-8 and TRBJ2-1, with D possibly being TRBD1 (6 bases). The material sequenced was peripheral blood. This TCR was sampled from a woman aged 25 to 39 with primary liver carcinoma and hepatitis B virus infection. CDR3: CASSLRQVGNEQFF. CDR3 coding DNA: TGTGCCAGCAGCCTTAGACAGGTGGGCAATGAGCAGTTCTTC. The full variable domain, its missing parts supplied by reference TRBV7-8 and TRBJ2-1, is GAGVSQSPRYKVAKRGQDVALRCDPISGHVSLFWYQQALGQGPEFLTYFQNEAQLDKSGLPSDRFFAERPEGSVSTLKIQRTQQEDSAVYLCASSLRQVGNEQFFGPGTRLTVL.